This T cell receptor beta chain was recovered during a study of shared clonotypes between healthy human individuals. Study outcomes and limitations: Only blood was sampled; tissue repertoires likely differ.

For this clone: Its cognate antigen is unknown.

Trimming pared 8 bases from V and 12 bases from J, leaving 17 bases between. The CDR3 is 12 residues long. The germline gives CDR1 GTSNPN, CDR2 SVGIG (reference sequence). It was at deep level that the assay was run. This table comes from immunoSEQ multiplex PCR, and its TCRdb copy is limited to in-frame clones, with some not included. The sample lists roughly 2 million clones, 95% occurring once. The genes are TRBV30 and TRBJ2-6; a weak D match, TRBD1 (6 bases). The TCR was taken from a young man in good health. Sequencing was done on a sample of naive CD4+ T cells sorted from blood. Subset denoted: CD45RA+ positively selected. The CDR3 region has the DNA TGTGCCCATAGGGGGACCAAAGGCGTCCTGACTTTC. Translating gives CAHRGTKGVLTF.